The sequence of this T cell receptor (beta chain) was determined in a study of CD8 T cells in ankylosing spondylitis. The study's findings and limits: Reported data indicate significant enrichment of disease-linked clones within matched ankylosing spondylitis synovial fluid.

This clonotype has ten or more counts. Its specificity is unknown. TCRdb ran MiXCR on the 5' RACE reads and lists one entry per CDR3 protein. Among 40,000 or so distinct CDR3 sequences listed, around 3% were seen once. V was clipped by 4 bases and J by 6 bases, with 8 bases between them. There are 12 residues in the CDR3. The germline V gene has CDR1 SGDLS and CDR2 YYNGEE. This TCR derives from a male donor with ankylosing spondylitis or in good health (not recorded which). The chain recombines TRBV9 with TRBJ2-1, with no clear D. Input material: blood, either unsorted or a sorted T cell fraction (not recorded which). The CDR3 sequence: CASSYPGNEQFF. Here the CDR3 DNA reads TGTGCCAGCAGCTACCCGGGCAATGAGCAGTTCTTC.